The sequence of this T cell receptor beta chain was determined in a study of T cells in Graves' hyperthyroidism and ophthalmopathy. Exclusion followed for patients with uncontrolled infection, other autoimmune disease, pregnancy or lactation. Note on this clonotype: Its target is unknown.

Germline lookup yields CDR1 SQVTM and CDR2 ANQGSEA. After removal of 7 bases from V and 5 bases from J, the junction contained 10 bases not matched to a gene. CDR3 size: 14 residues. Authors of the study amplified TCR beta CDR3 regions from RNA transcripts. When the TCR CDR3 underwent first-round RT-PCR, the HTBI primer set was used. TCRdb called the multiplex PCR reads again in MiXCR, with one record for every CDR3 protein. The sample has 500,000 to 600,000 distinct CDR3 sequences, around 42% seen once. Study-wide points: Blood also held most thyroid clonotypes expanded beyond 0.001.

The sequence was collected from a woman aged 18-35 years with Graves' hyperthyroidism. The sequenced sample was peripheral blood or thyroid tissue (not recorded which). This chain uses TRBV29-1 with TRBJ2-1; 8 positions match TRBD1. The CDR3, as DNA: TGCAGCGCTTCACCGGGACAGGTAAACAATGAGCAGTTCTTC. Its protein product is CSASPGQVNNEQFF.